The 3 T cell receptor beta chains below were found in one sample sequenced in a study of blood T cell repertoires in COVID-19. Profiling relied on immunoSEQ multiplex PCR, and the TCRdb table lists in-frame clones only, not all of them. This sample has some 250,000 clones, with nearly 90% found just once. The sample comprised peripheral blood. All receptors derive from a woman aged 25 to 39 with acute or convalescent COVID-19.

The chain is built from TRBV2 and TRBJ2-4, with a possible D match to TRBD2 (6 bases). Germline CDR1 SNHLY, CDR2 FYNNEI. V gave up 6 bases and J gave up 0 bases, with 9 bases separating them. This CDR3 has 14 amino acids. The CDR3 DNA reads TGTGCCAGCAGGGACTACTTAGCCAAAAACATTCAGTACTTC. Translated, it gives CASRDYLAKNIQYF.

The genes are TRBV7-2 and TRBJ2-7; D uncertain. The CDR3 runs 15 residues. V shed 0 bases and J shed 0 bases, with 9 bases lying between them. CDR1 and CDR2 (germline): SGHTA, FQGNSA. The CDR3 loop is CASSLAGLVSYEQYF. CDR3 DNA sequence: TGTGCCAGCAGCTTAGCTGGGCTCGTCTCCTACGAGCAGTACTTC.

The chain is built from TRBV7-6 and TRBJ1-4; 12 bases are a match to TRBD1. The V gene's germline CDR1 is SGHVS and CDR2 FNYEAQ. The CDR3 is 18 residues long. The trim removed 1 base at V and 7 bases at J, leaving 10 bases unmatched. CDR3 amino acids: CASSLVVGTGGLGEKLFF. DNA of the CDR3: TGTGCCAGCAGCTTAGTGGTGGGGACAGGGGGCTTAGGTGAAAAACTGTTTTTT.